This T cell receptor beta chain stems from a study of OX40 agonist ivuxolimab in advanced cancers. In terms of the full investigation: Ivuxolimab was an agonistic, fully human IgG2 monoclonal antibody directed against OX40 (CD134), a costimulatory receptor. A male proportion of around 81% and a mean age of 60 years, ranging from roughly 20 to 80, were recorded for the dose-escalation cohort. Partial responses occurred in three dose-escalation patients, of whom one had hepatocellular carcinoma and two had cutaneous melanoma. The paper reports the monotherapy dose-escalation portion (N of about 50 patients) of the phase I ivuxolimab trial. Prior anti-PD-1, anti-PD-L1 or anti-CTLA-4 therapy was permitted, and checkpoint inhibitors had been received by around 39% of dose-escalation patients. Of the roughly 52 dose-escalation patients, hepatocellular carcinoma was present in about 19, melanoma in roughly 15, renal cell carcinoma in 9 and head and neck cancer in 9. Peripheral TCRbeta sequencing was intended to test whether TCR sequence diversity was altered and clonal T-cell expansion was caused by ivuxolimab. Intravenous ivuxolimab was administered to patients every 2 weeks at six dose levels: 0.01, 0.1, 0.3, 1.5, 3 and 10 mg/kg. The study at large found these results: After ivuxolimab, more expanded clones were found on average in CD8+ T cells than in CD4+ T cells. Low levels of normalized T-cell clonal expansion were also shown by some nonresponding patients. At doses from 0.1 to 3.0 mg/kg, clonal expansion was seen in both CD4+ and CD8+ blood T cells between baseline and week 6. Partial responders in the 0.1-3.0 mg/kg groups had among the lowest normalized peripheral clonal expansion, especially among CD8+ T cells. Which antigens the clonally expanded peripheral T cells were specific for was not determined.

This clone showed up just once. This clone's antigen is unknown. It has no much larger one-base neighbor in the sample; base qualities were not kept. From its cysteine to its phenylalanine, the CDR3 spans 18 amino acids. The only DNA kept is the CDR3, 54 bases in frame from the first base. Sequences LGHNA (CDR1) and YSLEER (CDR2) are obtained from the germline V gene. Here V drops 0 bases and J drops 0 bases, and the junction holds 9 bases not matched to any gene. Genomic DNA was extracted from sorted cells for sequencing of the TCRbeta CDR3 region. The immunoSEQ Assay was used to sequence the TCRbeta CDR3 regions. TCRdb took over this immuneACCESS table, retaining in-frame rearrangements with V and J assigned. Such tables are incomplete; in checked studies, under half of the missing clones stem from an unresolved V gene, and the remainder is unexplained. Present in this sample are about 94,000 clones, roughly 91% of which were seen just once. The ten largest clonotypes hold around 0.3% of the sample.

The trial excluded patients who had a history of autoimmune disease or who were on systemic immunosuppression. In every dose cohort, peripheral blood was drawn for TCR sequencing at baseline, cycle 4 day 1, and cycle 7 day 1. The samples were drawn from a first-in-human, open-label, multicenter phase I dose-escalation trial of ivuxolimab. Adults with locally advanced or metastatic melanoma, renal cell, hepatocellular, or head and neck squamous cell carcinoma were enrolled in the trial. Before TCR sequencing, CD4+ T cells and CD8+ T cells from peripheral blood were sorted into separate populations. The chain is made from TRBV4-3 and TRBJ2-3; TRBD2 agrees with 7 junctional bases. The sequence was collected from an adult with an advanced solid tumor such as melanoma, head and neck, liver or kidney cancer. The sequenced sample was CD4+ or CD8+ T cells sorted from blood, obtained in a trial of the OX40 agonist ivuxolimab. The nucleotides read TGCGCCAGCAGCCAAGATTATTCTCCCGGGGGGAGCACAGATACGCAGTATTTT. It codes for CASSQDYSPGGSTDTQYF.